This TCR beta chain was documented in a study of neurological immune-mediated disorders. Source material was 2 million unsorted PBMCs, stored at -80 °C in RNAlater. TCRdb ran MiXCR on the 5' RACE reads and lists one entry per CDR3 protein. The data contain 40,000 to 60,000 distinct CDR3 sequences, approximately 3.5% of them singletons. A word on this clonotype: The antigen is undetermined. Since a much larger clone is just one base distant, this may be a read error.

CDR1 and CDR2 from the germline V gene are ENHRY and SYGVKD. The CDR3 sequence is 15 residues long. J gave up 7 bases and V 5 bases, and 13 bases lay outside the gene matches. Findings and limits, study-wide: The authors found no clinical or MRI feature associated with the multiple sclerosis repertoire cluster.

Material: PBMCs. This chain uses TRBV10-3 with TRBJ2-7, with 8 bases aligning to TRBD1. The sequence was collected from a man in his forties with multiple sclerosis. The CDR3 loop reads CAISSTGDRTQEQYF. CDR3 DNA sequence: TGTGCCATCAGTTCGACAGGGGATCGGACCCAAGAGCAGTACTTC.